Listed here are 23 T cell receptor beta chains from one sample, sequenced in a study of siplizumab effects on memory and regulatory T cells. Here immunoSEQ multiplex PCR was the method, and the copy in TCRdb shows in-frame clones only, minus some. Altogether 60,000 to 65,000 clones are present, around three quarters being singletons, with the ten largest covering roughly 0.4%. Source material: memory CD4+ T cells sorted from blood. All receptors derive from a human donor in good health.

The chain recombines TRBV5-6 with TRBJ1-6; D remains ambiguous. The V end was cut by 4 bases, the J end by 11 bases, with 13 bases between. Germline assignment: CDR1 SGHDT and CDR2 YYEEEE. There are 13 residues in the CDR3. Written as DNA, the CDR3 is TGTGCCAGCAGCCTACGGATAATTCCACCCCTCCACTTT. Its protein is CASSLRIIPPLHF.

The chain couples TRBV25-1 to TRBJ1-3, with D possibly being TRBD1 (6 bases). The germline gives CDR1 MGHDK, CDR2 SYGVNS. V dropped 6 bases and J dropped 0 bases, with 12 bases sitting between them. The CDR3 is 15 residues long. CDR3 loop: CASSLDRPSGNTIYF. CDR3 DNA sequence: TGTGCCAGCAGCCTGGACAGACCCTCTGGAAACACCATATATTTT.

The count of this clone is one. The CDR3 coding sequence is TGTGCCAGCAGCTTAAGGGCTAGCCAATATACGCAGTATTTT. It encodes CASSLRASQYTQYF. The chain combines TRBV7-2 with TRBJ2-3; weak D call: TRBD2 (5 bases). V lost 2 bases, J lost 7 bases, and 13 bases lay in between. The CDR3 extends over 14 amino acids. Germline values: CDR1 SGHTA, CDR2 FQGNSA.

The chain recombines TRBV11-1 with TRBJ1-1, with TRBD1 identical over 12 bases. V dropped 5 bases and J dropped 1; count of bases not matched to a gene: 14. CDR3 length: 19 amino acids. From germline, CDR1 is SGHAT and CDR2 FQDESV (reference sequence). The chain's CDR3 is CASSPHEGTGGFQNTEAFF. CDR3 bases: TGTGCCAGCAGCCCCCACGAAGGGACAGGGGGCTTTCAGAACACTGAAGCTTTCTTT. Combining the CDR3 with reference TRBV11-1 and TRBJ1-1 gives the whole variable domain EAEVAQSPRYKITEKSQAVAFWCDPISGHATLYWYRQILGQGPELLVQFQDESVVDDSQLPKDRFSAERLKGVDSTLKIQPAELGDSAMYLCASSPHEGTGGFQNTEAFFGQGTRLTVV.

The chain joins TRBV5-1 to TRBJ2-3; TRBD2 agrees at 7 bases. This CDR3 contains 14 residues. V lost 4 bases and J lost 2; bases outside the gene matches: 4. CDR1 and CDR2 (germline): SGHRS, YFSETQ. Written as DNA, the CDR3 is TGCGCCAGCAGCGTTAGCGGGCACACAGATACGCAGTATTTT. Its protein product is CASSVSGHTDTQYF.

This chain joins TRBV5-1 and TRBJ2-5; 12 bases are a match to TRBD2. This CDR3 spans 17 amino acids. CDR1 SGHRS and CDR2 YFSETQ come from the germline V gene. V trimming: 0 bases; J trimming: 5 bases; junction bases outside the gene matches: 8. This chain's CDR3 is CASSLAQLAGGHETQYF. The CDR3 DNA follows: TGCGCCAGCAGCTTGGCCCAGCTAGCGGGGGGGCACGAGACCCAGTACTTC. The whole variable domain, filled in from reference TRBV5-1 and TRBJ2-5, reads KAGVTQTPRYLIKTRGQQVTLSCSPISGHRSVSWYQQTPGQGLQFLFEYFSETQRNKGNFPGRFSGRQFSNSRSEMNVSTLELGDSALYLCASSLAQLAGGHETQYFGPGTRLLVL.

CDR3 nucleotides: TGCAGCGTCTGGGTGGAAAAACTGTTTTTT. Translating it yields CSVWVEKLFF. This chain connects TRBV29-1 to TRBJ1-4; D is uncertain. In germline, CDR1 is SQVTM, CDR2 ANQGSEA. The CDR3 spans 10 residues. Trimming removed 6 bases from V and 8 bases from J, with 7 bases in between.

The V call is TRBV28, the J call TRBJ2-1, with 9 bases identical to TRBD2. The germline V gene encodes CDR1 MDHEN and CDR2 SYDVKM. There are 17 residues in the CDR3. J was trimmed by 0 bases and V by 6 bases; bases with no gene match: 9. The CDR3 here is CASRLSGGVSSYNEQFF. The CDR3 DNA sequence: TGTGCCAGCAGGCTTAGCGGGGGTGTTAGCTCCTACAATGAGCAGTTCTTC.

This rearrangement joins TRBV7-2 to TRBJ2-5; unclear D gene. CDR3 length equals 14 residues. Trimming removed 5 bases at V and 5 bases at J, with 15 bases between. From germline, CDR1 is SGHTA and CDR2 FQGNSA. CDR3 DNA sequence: TGTGCCAGCAGCCGACCGAATTCGATGGAGACCCAGTACTTC. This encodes CASSRPNSMETQYF.

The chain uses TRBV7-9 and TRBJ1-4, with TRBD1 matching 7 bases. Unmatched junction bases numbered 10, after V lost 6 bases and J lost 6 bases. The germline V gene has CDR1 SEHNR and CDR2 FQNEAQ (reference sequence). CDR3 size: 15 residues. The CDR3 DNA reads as TGTGCCAGCAGTCCCAAGGGGGCGGTGGATGAAAAACTGTTTTTT. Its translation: CASSPKGAVDEKLFF.

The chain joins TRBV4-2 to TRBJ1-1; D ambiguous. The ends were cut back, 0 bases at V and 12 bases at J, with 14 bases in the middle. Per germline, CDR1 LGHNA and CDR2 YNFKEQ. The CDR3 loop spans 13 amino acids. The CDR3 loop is CASSQDRGGRSFF. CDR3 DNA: TGTGCCAGCAGCCAAGATCGTGGAGGGCGATCTTTCTTT.

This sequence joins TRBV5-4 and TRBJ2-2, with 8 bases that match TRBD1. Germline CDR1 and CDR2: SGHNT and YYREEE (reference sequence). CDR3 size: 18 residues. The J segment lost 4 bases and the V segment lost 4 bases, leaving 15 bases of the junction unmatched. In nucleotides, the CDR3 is TGTGCCAGCAGCGACAGGGGAATGGGGAAAAGCGGCACCGGGGAGCTGTTTTTT. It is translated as CASSDRGMGKSGTGELFF.

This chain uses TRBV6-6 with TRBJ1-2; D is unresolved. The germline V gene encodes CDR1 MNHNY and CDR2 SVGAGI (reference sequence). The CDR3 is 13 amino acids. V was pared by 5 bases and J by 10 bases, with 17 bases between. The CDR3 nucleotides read TGTGCCAGCAGTAAAGACTCCCGGGGAGACTACACCTTC. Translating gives CASSKDSRGDYTF.

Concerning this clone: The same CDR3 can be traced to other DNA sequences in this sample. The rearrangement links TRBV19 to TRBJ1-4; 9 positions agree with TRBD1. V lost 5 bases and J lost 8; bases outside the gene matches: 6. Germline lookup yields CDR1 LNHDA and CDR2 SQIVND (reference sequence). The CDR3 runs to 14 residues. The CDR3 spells CASSGRQGGEKLFF. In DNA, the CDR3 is TGTGCCAGTAGTGGAAGACAGGGGGGCGAAAAACTGTTTTTT.

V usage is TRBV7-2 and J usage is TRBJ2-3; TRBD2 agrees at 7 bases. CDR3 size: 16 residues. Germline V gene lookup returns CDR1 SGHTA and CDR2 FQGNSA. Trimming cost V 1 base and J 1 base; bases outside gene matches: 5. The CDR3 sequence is CASSLGRGTGTDTQYF. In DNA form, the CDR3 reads TGTGCCAGCAGCTTAGGGCGGGGGACGGGCACAGATACGCAGTATTTT. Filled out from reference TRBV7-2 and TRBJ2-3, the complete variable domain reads GAGVSQSPSNKVTEKGKDVELRCDPISGHTALYWYRQSLGQGLEFLIYFQGNSAPDKSGLPSDRFSAERTGGSVSTLTIQRTQQEDSAVYLCASSLGRGTGTDTQYFGPGTRLTVL.

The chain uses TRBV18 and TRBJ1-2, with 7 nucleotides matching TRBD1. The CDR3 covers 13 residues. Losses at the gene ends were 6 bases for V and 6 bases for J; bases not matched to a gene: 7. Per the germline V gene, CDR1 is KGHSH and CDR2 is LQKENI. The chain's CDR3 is CASSSTGPDGYTF. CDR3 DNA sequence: TGTGCCAGCTCGTCGACAGGGCCGGATGGCTACACCTTC.

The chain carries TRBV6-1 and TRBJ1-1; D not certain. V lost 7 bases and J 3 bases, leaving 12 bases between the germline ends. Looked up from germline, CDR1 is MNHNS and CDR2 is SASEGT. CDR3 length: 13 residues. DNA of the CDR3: TGTGCCAGCACTTACGATCCGGACACTGAAGCTTTCTTT. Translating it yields CASTYDPDTEAFF.

The CDR3 sequence is CASSPGQGSGANVLTF. For the CDR3, the DNA is TGTGCCAGCAGCCCGGGACAGGGCTCTGGGGCCAACGTCCTGACTTTC. The genes are TRBV5-4 and TRBJ2-6, with TRBD1 matching 9 bases. V gave up 4 bases and J gave up 0 bases; unmatched junction bases: 2. The CDR3 extends over 16 amino acids. CDR1 is SGHNT and CDR2 is YYREEE in the germline V gene (reference sequence). Supplemented by reference TRBV5-4 and TRBJ2-6, the full variable domain reads ETGVTQSPTHLIKTRGQQVTLRCSSQSGHNTVSWYQQALGQGPQFIFQYYREEENGRGNFPPRFSGLQFPNYSSELNVNALELDDSALYLCASSPGQGSGANVLTFGAGSRLTVL.

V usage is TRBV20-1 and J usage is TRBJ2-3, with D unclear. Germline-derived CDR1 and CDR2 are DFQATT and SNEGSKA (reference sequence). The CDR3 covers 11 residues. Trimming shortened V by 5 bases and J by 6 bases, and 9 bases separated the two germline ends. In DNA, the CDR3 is TGCAGTGCTGGCCCGTCGGATACGCAGTATTTT. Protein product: CSAGPSDTQYF.

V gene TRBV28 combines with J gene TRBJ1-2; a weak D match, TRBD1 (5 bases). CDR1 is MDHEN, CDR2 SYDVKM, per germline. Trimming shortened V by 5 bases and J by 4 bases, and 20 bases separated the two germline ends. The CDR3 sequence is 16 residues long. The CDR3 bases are TGTGCCAGCAGTCCTATAACCGGGACTCCCATCTATGGCTACACCTTC. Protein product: CASSPITGTPIYGYTF.

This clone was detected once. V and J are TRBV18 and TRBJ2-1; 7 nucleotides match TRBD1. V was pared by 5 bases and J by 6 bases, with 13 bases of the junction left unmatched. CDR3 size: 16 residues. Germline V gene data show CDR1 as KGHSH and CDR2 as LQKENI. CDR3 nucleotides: TGTGCCAGCTCAATTTCTCCGGGACAGCAGACCAATGAGCAGTTCTTC. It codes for CASSISPGQQTNEQFF.

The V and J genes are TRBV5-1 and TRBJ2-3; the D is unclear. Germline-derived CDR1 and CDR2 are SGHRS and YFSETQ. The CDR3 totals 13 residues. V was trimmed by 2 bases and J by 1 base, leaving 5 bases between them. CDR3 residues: CASSLPGTDTQYF. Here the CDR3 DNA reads TGCGCCAGCAGCTTACCCGGCACAGATACGCAGTATTTT. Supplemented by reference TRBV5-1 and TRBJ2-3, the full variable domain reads KAGVTQTPRYLIKTRGQQVTLSCSPISGHRSVSWYQQTPGQGLQFLFEYFSETQRNKGNFPGRFSGRQFSNSRSEMNVSTLELGDSALYLCASSLPGTDTQYFGPGTRLTVL.

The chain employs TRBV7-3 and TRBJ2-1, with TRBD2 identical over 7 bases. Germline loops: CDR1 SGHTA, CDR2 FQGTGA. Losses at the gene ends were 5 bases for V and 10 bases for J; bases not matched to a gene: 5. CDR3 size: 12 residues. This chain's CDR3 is CASSPDGREQFF. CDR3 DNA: TGTGCCAGCAGCCCGGACGGGAGGGAGCAGTTCTTC.